This T cell receptor (beta chain) was captured in a study of cytomegalovirus exposure and HLA in healthy donors. 13 Jbeta primers and 60 Vbeta primers were used for the PCR. The repertoire was sequenced with immunoSEQ multiplex PCR; TCRdb's copy has only in-frame clones and lacks some. The table includes 150,000 to 200,000 clones, approximately 81% detected once. Germline lookup yields CDR1 KGHSH and CDR2 LQKENI. CDR3 length: 15 residues. The V end was cut by 1 base, the J end by 1 base, with 10 bases between. Input material: PBMCs. The sequence was obtained from a woman under 30 in good health and CMV-seropositive. The J gene is TRBJ1-1, the V gene TRBV18, with D perhaps TRBD1 (5 bases). The CDR3: CASSPLTGPNTEAFF. DNA of the CDR3: TGTGCCAGCTCACCACTTACAGGACCGAACACTGAAGCTTTCTTT.